This T cell receptor (beta chain) was captured in a study of blood T cell repertoires in COVID-19 (dated by TCRdb to 2020 to 2022). About the study as a whole: Samples from collaborators originated in the United States, Italy and Spain and spanned both the acute and convalescent phases of COVID-19. The prospective study material was composed of cDNA or gDNA derived from T cells, B-cell-depleted T cells, or PBMCs. Subjects who had been exposed to COVID-19, were actively infected with it, or had recovered from it provided the deeply sampled blood TCRbeta repertoires that made up the dataset. The repertoires were made available in a free public database intended to serve as a resource for research on the immune response to SARS-CoV-2. Samples came from the ongoing ImmuneRACE study (first 160 participants) plus 1,254 subjects from 6 global collaborators. Sample metadata almost always included a de-identified subject ID, COVID-19 status, age in years and sex. Where available, HLA class I and class II types were obtained from metadata supplied by the sample provider rather than from assay-based typing.

The paper as a whole reports these results and caveats: The amount of clinical and demographic metadata varied by source and participant and was provided uncurated.

Enrolling through a virtual design, the prospective study's participants ranged in age from roughly 18 to 90 years and lived across roughly 24 United States geographic areas. In the prospective study, participants were assigned to cohorts based on the clinical history participants reported in a screening survey and a study questionnaire. ImmuneRACE Cohort 3 recovered participants were defined by two consecutive negative NP/OP PCR tests, healthcare professional clearance, or symptom resolution. Mobile phlebotomists in the prospective study collected whole blood, serum and a nasopharyngeal or oropharyngeal swab from every participant. Participants in the prospective study had the option to provide additional blood draws and questionnaires over a 2-month period. Before DNA extraction, blood samples from the prospective study were shipped at room temperature or frozen. TCRbeta CDR3 regions were amplified from genomic DNA using the immunoSEQ Assay, a bias-controlled multiplex PCR. The authors' analysis ran thus. Within the assay, amplification of reference gene primers was used to estimate how many nucleated cells each sample contained. To quantify the absolute abundance of each unique TCRbeta CDR3 rearrangement, sequence reads were collapsed and filtered. For each sample, productive Simpson clonality was calculated as the square root of Simpson's diversity index across productive rearrangements. Here the immuneACCESS table is served through TCRdb, limited to in-frame sequences with V and J called. Missing clones are a known gap in these copies; in checked studies unresolved V genes cover under half, and the rest lacks a known reason. V and J calls and clone size are given by that table; D and trimming were obtained from the DNA. For this sample there are around 250,000 clones; approximately 86% appear just once. Of the sample, approximately 1.6% is held by the ten largest clones.

Of note for this clone: Its antigen is not yet known. No clone much larger than this one lies a single base away; base qualities are absent.

From a lookup of the germline V gene (reference sequence), CDR1 and CDR2 are MNHEY and SMNVEV. The V and J ends are trimmed by 6 bases and 0 bases, leaving 12 bases between them. From its cysteine to its phenylalanine, the CDR3 spans 15 amino acids. The CDR3 DNA has 45 bases and is translated from base 1. The sample comprised PBMCs or T cells enriched from blood (not recorded which). The receptor's source is a woman aged 50 to 60 who had recovered from COVID-19. The V and J segments used are TRBV27 and TRBJ1-3; the D gene cannot be resolved reliably. CDR3 region: CASSPAYYSGNTIYF. The DNA sequence is as follows: TGTGCCAGCAGCCCCGCCTATTACTCTGGAAACACCATATATTTT.